These T cell receptor beta chains were read from a single sample in a study of cytomegalovirus exposure and HLA in healthy donors. Generated by immunoSEQ multiplex PCR, the TCRdb table keeps only in-frame clones and is missing some. The sample lists 100,000 to 130,000 clones, under 85% occurring once. Sequencing was performed on PBMCs. The receptors derive from a woman younger than 30 in good health and CMV-seronegative. The CDR3 runs from the conserved cysteine through the conserved F or W. Each record gives: clone size, D gene, J gene, V gene, CDR3 DNA, CDR3 protein. The D gene is left open where the match is weak. A row's size may be missing; if present it is once, few, many or a size class.

- | - | TRBJ1-5 | TRBV6-5 | TGTGCCAGCAGTCTTAAGCCGGGTGGCAATCAGCCCCAGCATTTT | CASSLKPGGNQPQHF
- | - | TRBJ1-4 | TRBV30 | TGTGCCTGGAGTGTCTTCGAGGTCGGTGAAAAACTGTTTTTT | CAWSVFEVGEKLFF
- | TRBD2 | TRBJ2-7 | TRBV11-2 | TGTGCCAGCAGCTTATACAGGGCCGGTAGCGGGACCTACGAGCAGTACTTC | CASSLYRAGSGTYEQYF
- | - | TRBJ1-1 | TRBV29-1 | TGCAGCGTCTACAGGGAGGGGAATCAAGCTTTCTTT | CSVYREGNQAFF
- | - | TRBJ1-1 | TRBV9 | TGTGCCAGCAGCGTATACAGAGACACTGAAGCTTTCTTT | CASSVYRDTEAFF
- | - | TRBJ1-2 | TRBV7-9 | TGTGCCAGCAGCAAACTGAACAGGGATAACTATGGCTACACCTTC | CASSKLNRDNYGYTF
- | - | TRBJ2-1 | TRBV7-9 | TGTGCCAGCAGCTTATCAGGGGCCTACAATGAGCAGTTCTTC | CASSLSGAYNEQFF
- | - | TRBJ1-2 | TRBV5-6 | TGTGCCAGCAGCTCCTCAGGGGCCTATGGCTACACCTTC | CASSSSGAYGYTF
- | - | TRBJ1-5 | TRBV6-1 | TGTGCCAGCAGTGAATGGTTCTCGGCAGGGGATAGCAATCAGCCCCAGCATTTT | CASSEWFSAGDSNQPQHF
once | TRBD1 | TRBJ2-2 | TRBV27 | TGTGCCAGCAGTTACCGACAGGGACAGGGATTCCTGTTTTTT | CASSYRQGQGFLFF
- | TRBD1 | TRBJ1-1 | TRBV29-1 | TGCAGCGCCTGGACAGGGGGGGAGAACACTGAAGCTTTCTTT | CSAWTGGENTEAFF
- | TRBD1 | TRBJ2-2 | TRBV9 | TGTGCCAGCAGCGTATTCCAGGGGGCGGACGGGGAGCTGTTTTTT | CASSVFQGADGELFF
- | - | TRBJ2-1 | TRBV5-8 | TGTGCCAGCGGGGGCCTAAGCTCCTACAATGAGCAGTTCTTC | CASGGLSSYNEQFF
few | - | TRBJ2-7 | TRBV2 | TGTGCCAGCAGTGGGACTTACTCCTACGAGCAGTACTTC | CASSGTYSYEQYF
- | TRBD1 | TRBJ2-1 | TRBV5-4 | TGTGCCAGCCACGGGACAGGGGGCCCCAATGAGCAGTTCTTC | CASHGTGGPNEQFF
- | - | TRBJ1-1 | TRBV6-5 | TGTGCCAGCAGTACTGGGGGAGGATGGGCTGAAGCTTTCTTT | CASSTGGGWAEAFF
- | - | TRBJ1-1 | TRBV5-1 | TGCGCCAGCAGCCTAGACGTCCGATTGAACACTGAAGCTTTCTTT | CASSLDVRLNTEAFF
- | - | TRBJ1-2 | TRBV5-6 | TGTGCCAGCAGCTTGGCCGGTGAGAATCACTATGGCTACACCTTC | CASSLAGENHYGYTF
- | TRBD2 | TRBJ2-5 | TRBV7-2 | TGTGCCAGCAGCCCCGGGACTAGCGGACAAGAGACCCAGTACTTC | CASSPGTSGQETQYF
once | TRBD1 | TRBJ1-4 | TRBV6-1 | TGTGCCAGCAGTGAAGCCCCGGCAGGGGGAAATGAAAAACTGTTTTTT | CASSEAPAGGNEKLFF
- | TRBD1 | TRBJ1-1 | TRBV28 | TGTGCCAGCATTGGGGACAGGGTGAACACTGAAGCTTTCTTT | CASIGDRVNTEAFF
- | TRBD2 | TRBJ2-7 | TRBV27 | TGTGCCAGCGCCCTAGCGGGACCTCCGGCCTACGAGCAGTACTTC | CASALAGPPAYEQYF
- | - | TRBJ1-1 | TRBV7-9 | TGTGCCAGCAGCTTAGGGTCAGGGAACACTGAAGCTTTCTTT | CASSLGSGNTEAFF
- | - | TRBJ1-1 | TRBV5-4 | TGTGCCAGCAGCTTGGGTCGCGGGCGTAAGTTTGGCACTGAAGCTTTCTTT | CASSLGRGRKFGTEAFF
- | TRBD1 | TRBJ2-7 | TRBV5-1 | TGCGCCAGCAGTTTGCTGACAGGGGAATACGAGCAGTACTTC | CASSLLTGEYEQYF
- | - | TRBJ1-6 | TRBV6-5 | TGTGCCGCAGGCTCCTATAATTCACCCCTCCACTTT | CAAGSYNSPLHF